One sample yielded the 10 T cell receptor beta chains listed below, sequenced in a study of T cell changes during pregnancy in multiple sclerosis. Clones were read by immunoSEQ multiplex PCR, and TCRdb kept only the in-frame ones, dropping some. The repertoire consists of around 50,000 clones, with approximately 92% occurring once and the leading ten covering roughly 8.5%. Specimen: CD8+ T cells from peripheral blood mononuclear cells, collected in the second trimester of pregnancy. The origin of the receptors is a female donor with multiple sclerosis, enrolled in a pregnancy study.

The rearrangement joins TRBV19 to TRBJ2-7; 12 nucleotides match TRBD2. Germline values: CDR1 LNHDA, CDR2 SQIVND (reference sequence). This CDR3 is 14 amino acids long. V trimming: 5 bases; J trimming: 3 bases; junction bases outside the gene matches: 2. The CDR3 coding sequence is TGTGCCAGTAGTGGGGGACTAGCGGGCTACGAGCAGTACTTC. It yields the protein CASSGGLAGYEQYF.

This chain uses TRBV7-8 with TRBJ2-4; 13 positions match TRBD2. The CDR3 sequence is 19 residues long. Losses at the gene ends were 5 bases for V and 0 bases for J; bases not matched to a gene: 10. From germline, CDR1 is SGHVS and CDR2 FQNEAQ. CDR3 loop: CASSIGLAGAKLAKNIQYF. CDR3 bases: TGTGCCAGCAGCATTGGACTAGCGGGGGCGAAACTAGCCAAAAACATTCAGTACTTC. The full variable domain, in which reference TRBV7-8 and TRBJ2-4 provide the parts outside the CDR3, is GAGVSQSPRYKVAKRGQDVALRCDPISGHVSLFWYQQALGQGPEFLTYFQNEAQLDKSGLPSDRFFAERPEGSVSTLKIQRTQQEDSAVYLCASSIGLAGAKLAKNIQYFGAGTRLSVL.

The CDR3 sequence: CAIRGTSGGDTDTQYF. In DNA form, the CDR3 reads TGTGCCATCAGGGGGACTAGCGGGGGAGACACAGATACGCAGTATTTT. V gene TRBV10-3 combines with J gene TRBJ2-3; 14 bases fit TRBD2. Germline V gives CDR1 ENHRY, CDR2 SYGVKD. V lost 6 bases and J lost 2; bases outside the gene matches: 4. This CDR3 has 16 amino acids.

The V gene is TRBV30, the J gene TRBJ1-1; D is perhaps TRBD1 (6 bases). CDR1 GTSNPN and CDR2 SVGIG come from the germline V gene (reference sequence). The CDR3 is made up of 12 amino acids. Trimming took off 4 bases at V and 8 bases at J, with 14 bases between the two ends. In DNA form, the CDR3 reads TGTGCCTGGATCCCGTCGGGGGGCGAAGCTTTCTTT. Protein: CAWIPSGGEAFF.

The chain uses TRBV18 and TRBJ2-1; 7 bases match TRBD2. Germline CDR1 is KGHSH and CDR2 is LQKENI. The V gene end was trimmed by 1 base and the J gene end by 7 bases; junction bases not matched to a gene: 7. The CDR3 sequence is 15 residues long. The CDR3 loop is CASSPRDDGGNEQFF. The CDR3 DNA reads TGTGCCAGCTCACCACGGGATGACGGGGGGAATGAGCAGTTCTTC.

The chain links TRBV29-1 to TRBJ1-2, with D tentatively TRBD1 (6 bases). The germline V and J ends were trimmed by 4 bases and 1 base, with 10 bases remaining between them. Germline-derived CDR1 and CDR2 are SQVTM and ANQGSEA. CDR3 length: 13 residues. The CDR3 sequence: CSVVVDSNYGYTF. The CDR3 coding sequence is TGCAGCGTTGTCGTGGACAGTAACTATGGCTACACCTTC.

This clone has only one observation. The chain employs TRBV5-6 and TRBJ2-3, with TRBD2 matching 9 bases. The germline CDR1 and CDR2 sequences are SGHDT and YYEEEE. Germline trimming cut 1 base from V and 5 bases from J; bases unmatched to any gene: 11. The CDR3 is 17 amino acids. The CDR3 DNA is TGTGCCAGCAGCTTGAAGGCTAGCGGGGATCATTTAGATACGCAGTATTTT. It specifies CASSLKASGDHLDTQYF.

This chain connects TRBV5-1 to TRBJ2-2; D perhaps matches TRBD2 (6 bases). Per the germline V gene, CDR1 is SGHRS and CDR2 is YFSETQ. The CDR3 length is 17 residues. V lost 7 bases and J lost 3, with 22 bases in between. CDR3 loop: CASHRPGDGGDTGELFF. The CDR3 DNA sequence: TGCGCCAGCCACCGGCCCGGGGACGGGGGTGACACCGGGGAGCTGTTTTTT.

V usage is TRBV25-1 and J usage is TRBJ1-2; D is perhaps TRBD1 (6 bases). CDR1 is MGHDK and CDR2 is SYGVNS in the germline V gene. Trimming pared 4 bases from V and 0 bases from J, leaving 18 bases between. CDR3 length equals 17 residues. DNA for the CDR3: TGTGCCAGCAGTGGGTTCGACAGGCCTATCGCTAACTATGGCTACACCTTC. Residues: CASSGFDRPIANYGYTF.

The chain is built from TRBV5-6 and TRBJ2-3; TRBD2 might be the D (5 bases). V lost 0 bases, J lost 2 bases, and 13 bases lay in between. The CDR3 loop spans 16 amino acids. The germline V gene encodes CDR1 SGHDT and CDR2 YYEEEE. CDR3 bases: TGTGCCAGCAGCTTGGCAGGAGGCGGTGACACAGATACGCAGTATTTT. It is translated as CASSLAGGGDTDTQYF.